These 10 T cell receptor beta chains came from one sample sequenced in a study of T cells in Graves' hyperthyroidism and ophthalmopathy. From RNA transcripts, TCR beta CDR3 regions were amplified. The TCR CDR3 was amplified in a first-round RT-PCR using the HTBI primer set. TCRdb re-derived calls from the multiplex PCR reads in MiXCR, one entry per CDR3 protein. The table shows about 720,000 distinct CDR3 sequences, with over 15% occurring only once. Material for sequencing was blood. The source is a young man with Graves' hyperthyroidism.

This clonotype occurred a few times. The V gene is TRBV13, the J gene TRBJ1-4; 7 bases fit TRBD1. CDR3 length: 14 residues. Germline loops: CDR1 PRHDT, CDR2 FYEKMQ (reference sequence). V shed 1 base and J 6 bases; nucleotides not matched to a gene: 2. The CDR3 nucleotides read TGTGCCAGCAGCTTAGTCCAGGGGGATGAAAAACTGTTTTTT. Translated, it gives CASSLVQGDEKLFF.

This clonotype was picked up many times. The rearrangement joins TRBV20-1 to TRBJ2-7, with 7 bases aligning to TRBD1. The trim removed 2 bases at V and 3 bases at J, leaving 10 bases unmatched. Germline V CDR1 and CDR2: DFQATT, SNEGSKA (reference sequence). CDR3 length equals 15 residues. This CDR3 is CSARRPGTAVYEQYF. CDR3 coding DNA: TGCAGTGCTAGACGACCCGGGACAGCGGTCTACGAGCAGTACTTC.

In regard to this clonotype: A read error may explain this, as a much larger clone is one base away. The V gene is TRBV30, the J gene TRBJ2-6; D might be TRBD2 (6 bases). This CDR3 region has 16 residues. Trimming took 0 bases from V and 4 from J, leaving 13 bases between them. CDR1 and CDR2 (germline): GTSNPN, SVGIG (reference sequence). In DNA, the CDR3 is TGTGCCTGGAGTGTAGGAGGGTACTTCGGGGCCAACGTCCTGACTTTC. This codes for CAWSVGGYFGANVLTF.

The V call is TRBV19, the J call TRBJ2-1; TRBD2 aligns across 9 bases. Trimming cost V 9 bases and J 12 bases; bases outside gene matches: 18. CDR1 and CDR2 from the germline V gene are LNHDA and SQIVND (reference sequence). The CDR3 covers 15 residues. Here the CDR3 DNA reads TGTGCCAGCCACGAGACTAGCGGCGACCCACGAGGGCAGTTCTTC. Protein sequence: CASHETSGDPRGQFF.

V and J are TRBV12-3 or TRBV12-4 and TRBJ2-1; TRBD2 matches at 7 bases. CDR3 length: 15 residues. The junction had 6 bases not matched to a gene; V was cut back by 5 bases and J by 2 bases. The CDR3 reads CASSDKGRAYNEQFF. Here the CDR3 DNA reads TGTGCCAGCAGTGATAAGGGGAGGGCCTACAATGAGCAGTTCTTC.

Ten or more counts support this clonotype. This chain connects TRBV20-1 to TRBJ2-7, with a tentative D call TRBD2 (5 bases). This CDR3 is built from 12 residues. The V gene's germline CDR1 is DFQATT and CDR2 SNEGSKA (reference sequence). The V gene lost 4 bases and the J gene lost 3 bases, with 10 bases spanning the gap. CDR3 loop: CSATSGYYEQYF. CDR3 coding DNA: TGCAGTGCTACCAGCGGTTACTACGAGCAGTACTTC.

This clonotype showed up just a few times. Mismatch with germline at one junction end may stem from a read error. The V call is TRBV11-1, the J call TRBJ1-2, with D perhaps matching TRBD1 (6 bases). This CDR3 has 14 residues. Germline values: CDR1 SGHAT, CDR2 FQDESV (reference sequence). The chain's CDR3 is CASSFRQADYGYTF. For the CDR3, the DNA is TGCGCCAGCAGCTTTCGACAGGCTGACTATGGCTACACCTTC.

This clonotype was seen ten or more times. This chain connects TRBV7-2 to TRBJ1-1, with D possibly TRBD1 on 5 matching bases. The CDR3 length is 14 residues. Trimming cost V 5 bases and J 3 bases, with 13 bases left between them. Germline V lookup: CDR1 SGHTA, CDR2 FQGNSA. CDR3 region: CASSPRGGDTEAFF. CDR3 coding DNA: TGTGCCAGCAGCCCCCGCGGGGGTGACACTGAAGCTTTCTTT. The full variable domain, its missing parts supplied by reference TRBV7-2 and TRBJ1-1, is GAGVSQSPSNKVTEKGKDVELRCDPISGHTALYWYRQSLGQGLEFLIYFQGNSAPDKSGLPSDRFSAERTGGSVSTLTIQRTQQEDSAVYLCASSPRGGDTEAFFGQGTRLTVV.

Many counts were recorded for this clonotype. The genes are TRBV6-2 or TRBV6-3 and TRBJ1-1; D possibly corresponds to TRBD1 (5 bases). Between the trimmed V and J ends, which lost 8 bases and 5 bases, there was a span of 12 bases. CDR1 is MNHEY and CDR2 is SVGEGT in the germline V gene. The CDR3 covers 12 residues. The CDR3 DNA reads TGTGCCAGCGATTCGGGGACGACTGAAGCTTTCTTT. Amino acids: CASDSGTTEAFF.

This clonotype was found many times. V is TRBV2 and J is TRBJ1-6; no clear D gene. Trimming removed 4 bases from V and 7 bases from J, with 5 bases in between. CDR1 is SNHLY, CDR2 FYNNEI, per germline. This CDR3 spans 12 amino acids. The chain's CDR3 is CASSAQNSPLHF. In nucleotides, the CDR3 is TGTGCCAGCAGTGCACAAAATTCACCCCTCCACTTT. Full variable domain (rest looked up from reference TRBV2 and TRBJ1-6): EPEVTQTPSHQVTQMGQEVILRCVPISNHLYFYWYRQILGQKVEFLVSFYNNEISEKSEIFDDQFSVERPDGSNFTLKIRSTKLEDSAMYFCASSAQNSPLHFGNGTRLTVT.